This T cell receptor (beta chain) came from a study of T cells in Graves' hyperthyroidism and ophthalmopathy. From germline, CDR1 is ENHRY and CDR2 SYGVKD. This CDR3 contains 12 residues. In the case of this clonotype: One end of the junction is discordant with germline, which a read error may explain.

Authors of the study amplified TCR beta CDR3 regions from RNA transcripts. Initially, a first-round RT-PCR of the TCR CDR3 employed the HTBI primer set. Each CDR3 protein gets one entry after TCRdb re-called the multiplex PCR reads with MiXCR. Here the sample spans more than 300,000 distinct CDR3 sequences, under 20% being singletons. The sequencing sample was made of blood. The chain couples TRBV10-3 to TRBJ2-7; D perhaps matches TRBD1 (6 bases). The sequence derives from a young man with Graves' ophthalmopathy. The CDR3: CAVRDNSYEQYF. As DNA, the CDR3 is TGTGCCGTCAGGGACAATTCCTACGAGCAGTACTTC.